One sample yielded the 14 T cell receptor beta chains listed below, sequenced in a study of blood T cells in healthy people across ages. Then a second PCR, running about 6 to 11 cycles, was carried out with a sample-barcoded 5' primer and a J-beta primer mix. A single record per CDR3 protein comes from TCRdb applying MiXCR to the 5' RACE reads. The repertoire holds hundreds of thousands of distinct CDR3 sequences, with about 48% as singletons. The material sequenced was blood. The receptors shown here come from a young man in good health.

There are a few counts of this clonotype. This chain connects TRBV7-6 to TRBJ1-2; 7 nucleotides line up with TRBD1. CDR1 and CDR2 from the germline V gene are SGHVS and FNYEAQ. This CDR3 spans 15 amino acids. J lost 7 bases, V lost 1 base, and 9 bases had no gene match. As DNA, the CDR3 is TGTGCCAGCAGCTTAGGAATCTCAGGGGGGAGTGGCTACACCTTC. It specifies CASSLGISGGSGYTF.

Written as DNA, the CDR3 is TGTGCCAGCAGTTTCCGACGGATAACGGAATATGGCTACACCTTC. Translating gives CASSFRRITEYGYTF. J is TRBJ1-2 and V is TRBV12-3 or TRBV12-4; D gene unclear. Trimming stripped 3 bases from V and 5 bases from J, with 16 bases between. The CDR3 length is 15 residues.

In DNA form, the CDR3 reads TGTGCCAGCAGCGTAGAATGGAGCTCCTACGAGCAGTACTTC. This encodes CASSVEWSSYEQYF. The chain uses TRBV9 and TRBJ2-7; D remains ambiguous. From germline, CDR1 is SGDLS and CDR2 YYNGEE. The CDR3 has 14 residues. V was shortened by 0 bases and J by 0 bases, with 7 bases between the two germline ends.

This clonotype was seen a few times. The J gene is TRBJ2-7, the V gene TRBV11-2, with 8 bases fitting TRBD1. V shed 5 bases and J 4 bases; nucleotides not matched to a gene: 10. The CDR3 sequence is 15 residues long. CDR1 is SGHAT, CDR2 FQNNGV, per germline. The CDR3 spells CASSPDRTGMYEQYF. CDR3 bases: TGTGCCAGCAGCCCCGATAGGACAGGGATGTACGAGCAGTACTTC.

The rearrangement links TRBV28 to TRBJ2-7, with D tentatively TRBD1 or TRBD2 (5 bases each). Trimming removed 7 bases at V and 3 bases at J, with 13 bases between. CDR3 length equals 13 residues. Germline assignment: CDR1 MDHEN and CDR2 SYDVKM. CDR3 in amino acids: CASNRGGNYEQYF. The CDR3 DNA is TGTGCCAGCAACCGGGGCGGAAACTACGAGCAGTACTTC.

The CDR3 sequence: CASRASGKGPRDTQYF. Here the CDR3 DNA reads TGTGCCAGCAGAGCCTCCGGGAAGGGGCCACGGGATACGCAGTATTTT. This chain connects TRBV12-3 or TRBV12-4 to TRBJ2-3; tentatively, D is TRBD1 or TRBD2 (5 bases each). V was shortened by 6 bases and J by 6 bases, with 22 bases between the two germline ends. This CDR3 region has 16 residues.

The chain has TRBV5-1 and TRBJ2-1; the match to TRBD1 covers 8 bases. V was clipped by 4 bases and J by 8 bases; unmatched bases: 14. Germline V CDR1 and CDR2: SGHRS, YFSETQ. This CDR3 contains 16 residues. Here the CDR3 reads CASSVSRDRTFDEQFF. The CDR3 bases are TGCGCCAGCAGCGTCTCCCGGGACAGGACATTTGATGAGCAGTTCTTC.

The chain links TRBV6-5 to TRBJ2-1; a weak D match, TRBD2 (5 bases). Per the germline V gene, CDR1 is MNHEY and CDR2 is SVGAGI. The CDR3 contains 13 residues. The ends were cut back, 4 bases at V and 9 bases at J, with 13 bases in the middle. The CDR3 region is CASSSHPRGEQFF. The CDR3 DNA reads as TGTGCCAGCAGTTCACACCCCCGGGGTGAGCAGTTCTTC.

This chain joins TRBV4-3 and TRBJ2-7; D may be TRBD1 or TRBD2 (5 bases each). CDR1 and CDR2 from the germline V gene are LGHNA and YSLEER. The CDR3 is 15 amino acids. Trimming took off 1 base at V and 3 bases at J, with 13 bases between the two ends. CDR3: CASSQARDGLYEQYF. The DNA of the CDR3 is TGCGCCAGCAGCCAAGCCCGGGACGGCCTCTACGAGCAGTACTTC.

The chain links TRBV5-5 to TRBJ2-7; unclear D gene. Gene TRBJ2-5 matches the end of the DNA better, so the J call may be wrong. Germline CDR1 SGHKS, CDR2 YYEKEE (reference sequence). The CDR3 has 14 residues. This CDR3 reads CASSAGAYGETQYF. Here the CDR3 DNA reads TGTGCCAGCAGCGCCGGAGCTTATGGAGAGACCCAGTACTTC.

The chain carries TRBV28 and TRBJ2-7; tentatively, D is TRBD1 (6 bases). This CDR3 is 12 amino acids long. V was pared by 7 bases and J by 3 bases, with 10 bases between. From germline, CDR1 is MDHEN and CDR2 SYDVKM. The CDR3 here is CASNQDSYEQYF. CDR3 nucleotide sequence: TGTGCCAGCAACCAGGACAGCTACGAGCAGTACTTC.

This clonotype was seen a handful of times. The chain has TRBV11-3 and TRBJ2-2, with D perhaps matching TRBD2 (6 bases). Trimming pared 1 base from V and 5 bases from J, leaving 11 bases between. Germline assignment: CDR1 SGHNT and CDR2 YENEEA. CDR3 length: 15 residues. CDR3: CASSLAGGTTGELFF. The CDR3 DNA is TGTGCCAGCAGCTTAGCTGGGGGGACGACCGGGGAGCTGTTTTTT.

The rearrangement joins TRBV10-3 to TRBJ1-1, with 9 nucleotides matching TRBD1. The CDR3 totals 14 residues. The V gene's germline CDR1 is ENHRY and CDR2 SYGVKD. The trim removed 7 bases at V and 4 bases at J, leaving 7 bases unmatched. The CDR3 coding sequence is TGTGCCATCAAGGACAGGGGAATTCCCACTGAAGCTTTCTTT. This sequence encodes CAIKDRGIPTEAFF.

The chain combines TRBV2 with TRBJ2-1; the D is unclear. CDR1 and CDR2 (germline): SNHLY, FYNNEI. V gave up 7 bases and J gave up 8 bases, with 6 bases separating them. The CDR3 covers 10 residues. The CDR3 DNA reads TGTGCCAGCACCCTGCATGAGCAGTTCTTC. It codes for CASTLHEQFF.